This TCR beta chain was identified during a study of response to subunit inactivated influenza vaccine. The study's findings and limits: That few new T cells are recruited by each seasonal influenza vaccination was the authors' suggestion.

One entry per CDR3 protein, called by TCRdb with MiXCR from the RT-PCR reads. This table holds 500,000 or so distinct CDR3 sequences, 15% to 20% found once. J gave up 9 bases and V 7 bases, and 16 bases lay outside the gene matches. CDR3 length equals 15 residues. The germline V gene has CDR1 DFQATT and CDR2 SNEGSKA (reference sequence). Remarks on this clonotype: What it recognizes is unknown.

The chain recombines TRBV20-1 with TRBJ2-3; 10 bases agree with TRBD2. The origin of this receptor is a man aged 50-75 years who received an inactivated influenza vaccine. The sample consisted of CD4+ T cells sorted from PBMCs, taken approximately 25 months after vaccination. CDR3 sequence reads: CSGGGLAGADTTQYF. For the CDR3, the DNA is TGCAGTGGGGGGGGTCTAGCGGGGGCAGATACCACGCAGTATTTT.